A selection of T cell receptor beta chains follows, all from one sample in a study of radiotherapy plus CTLA-4 blockade in lung cancer. Clones were sequenced by immunoSEQ multiplex PCR, and TCRdb holds only the in-frame ones, with some missing. This table holds roughly 50,000 clones, roughly three quarters found once. The material was peripheral blood, obtained from a patient treated with radiotherapy plus ipilimumab. Receptors originate from a human donor with non-small cell lung cancer who had stable disease on radiotherapy plus ipilimumab. CDR3s include the opening cysteine and the closing phenylalanine or tryptophan. Fields, in order: V gene, J gene, CDR3 protein.

TRBV2	TRBJ2-1	CASSVPDRVIGFYNEQFF
TRBV9	TRBJ1-5	CASSPSTGFNQPQHF
TRBV5-4	TRBJ2-2	CASTIRFTGELFF
TRBV28	TRBJ1-5	CASRGGANQPQHF
TRBV19	TRBJ1-1	CASIHKQGRGAFF
TRBV30	TRBJ1-4	CACTRTGRNEKLFF
TRBV7-2	TRBJ1-5	CASSLSPAQNQPQHF
TRBV18	TRBJ2-7	CASSLGGQSYEQYF
TRBV6-5	TRBJ1-1	CASSPDRGRTEAFF
TRBV5-8	TRBJ2-1	CASSPRVTGNEQFF
TRBV30	TRBJ2-7	CACIGTGPYEQYF
TRBV10-1	TRBJ1-1	CASSELGGPHTEAFF
TRBV27	TRBJ1-1	CASSLIGSSMNTEAFF